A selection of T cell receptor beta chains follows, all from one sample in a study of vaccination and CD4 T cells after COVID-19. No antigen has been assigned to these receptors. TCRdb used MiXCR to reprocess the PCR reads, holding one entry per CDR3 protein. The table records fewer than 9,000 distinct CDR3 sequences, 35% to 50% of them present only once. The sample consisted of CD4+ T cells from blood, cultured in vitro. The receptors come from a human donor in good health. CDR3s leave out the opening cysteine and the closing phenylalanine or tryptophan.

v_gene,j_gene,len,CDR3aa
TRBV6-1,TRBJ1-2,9,ASSVGYGYT
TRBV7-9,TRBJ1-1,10,ASRPQDTEAF
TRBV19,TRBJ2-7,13,ASSIAAGGGYEQY
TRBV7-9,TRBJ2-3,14,ASSLGRGEGTDTQY
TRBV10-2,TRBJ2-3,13,ASSEFKVSTDTQY
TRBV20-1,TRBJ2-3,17,SARSGLAGGKSGTDTQY
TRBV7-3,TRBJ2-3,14,ASNRGGAGGTDTQY
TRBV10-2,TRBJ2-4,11,ASSEGGAGIQY
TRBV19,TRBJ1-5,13,ASSIAGYSNQPQH
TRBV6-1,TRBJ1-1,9,AGLLGSEAF
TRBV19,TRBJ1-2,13,ASSTPQGANYGYT
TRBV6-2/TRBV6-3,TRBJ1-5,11,ASSEQNNQPQH
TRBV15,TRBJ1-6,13,ATSRSTGDNSPLH
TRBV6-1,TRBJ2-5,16,ASSPRTGARRGQETQY
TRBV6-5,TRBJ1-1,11,ASSYGKDTEAF
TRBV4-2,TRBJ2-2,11,ASSQDRFGELF
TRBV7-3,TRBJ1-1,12,ASSSGQTNTEAF
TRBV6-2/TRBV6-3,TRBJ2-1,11,ASSYQRANEQF
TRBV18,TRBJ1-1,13,ASSPRGEGRTEAF
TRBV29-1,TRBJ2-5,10,SVEKGVETQY
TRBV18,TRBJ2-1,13,ASSPDFLRVNEQF
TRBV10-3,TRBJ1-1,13,AISEWGRGDGEAF
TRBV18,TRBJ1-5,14,ASSPELRGFNQPQH
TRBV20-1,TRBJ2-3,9,SAYLTDTQY
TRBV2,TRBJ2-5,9,ASSAQRTQY
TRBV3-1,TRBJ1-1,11,ASSLYRGGEAF
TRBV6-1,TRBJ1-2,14,ASSEWSGGVNYGYT
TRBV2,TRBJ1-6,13,ASSELYRAGSPLH
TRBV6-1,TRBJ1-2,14,ASSRQTGPRLYGYT
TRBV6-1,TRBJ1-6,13,ASKDRGSYNSPLH
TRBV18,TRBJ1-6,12,ASSPEQGDSPLH
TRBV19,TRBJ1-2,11,ASSFDGNYGYT
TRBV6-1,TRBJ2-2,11,ASSEGEGGELF
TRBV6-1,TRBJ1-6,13,ASRKDSSYNSPLH
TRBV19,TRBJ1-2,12,ASSIVSDPYGYT
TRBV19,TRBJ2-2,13,ASRTGFSPGGELF
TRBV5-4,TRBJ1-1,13,ASSLENTGQGGAF
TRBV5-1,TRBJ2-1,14,ASSVSSGGFYNEQF
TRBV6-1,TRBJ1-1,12,ASRERGLSAEAF
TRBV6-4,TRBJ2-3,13,ASSATSGGQDTQY
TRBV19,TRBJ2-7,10,ASSTDGFEQY
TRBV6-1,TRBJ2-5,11,ASSEAPDPKAY
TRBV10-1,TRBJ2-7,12,ASSEGQGFDEQY